Listed below are T cell receptor beta chains from one sample, sequenced in a study of cytomegalovirus exposure and HLA in healthy donors. Using immunoSEQ multiplex PCR, the repertoire was profiled, and TCRdb retains in-frame clones only, with some absent. This repertoire shows 90,000 to 150,000 clones, less than 10% found once; its top ten account for about 6%. Sequencing was done on a sample of PBMCs. The receptors were sampled from a woman aged 40 to 55 in good health and CMV-seropositive. Each CDR3 is given with its conserved first and last residue. A D gene is named only where the DNA matches it firmly. Where a row states a size, it is once, few, many or the class of an expanded clone; other rows omit it.

j_call,d_call,v_call,clone_size,cdr3_nt,cdr3_aa
TRBJ2-7,NA,TRBV5-1,few,TGCGCCAGCAGCTTGGCGGTAGGGCCTAGCACCTACGAGCAGTACTTC,CASSLAVGPSTYEQYF
TRBJ2-1,TRBD2,TRBV10-1,NA,TGCGCCAGCAGTAGCGGGGGGGTTAATGAGCAGTTCTTC,CASSSGGVNEQFF
TRBJ1-3,NA,TRBV7-6,NA,TGTGCCAGCAGCCCCCGGGACACCCACCCCCTCTCTGGGGGAAACACCATATATTTT,CASSPRDTHPLSGGNTIYF
TRBJ1-1,NA,TRBV5-1,few,TGCGCCAGCAGCTTGGGGGGCGCGGTGGCAACTGAAGCTTTCTTT,CASSLGGAVATEAFF
TRBJ2-1,TRBD2,TRBV30,NA,TGTGCCTGGACCTTGGGGTCTAGCGGGGGGGCCGCTGGGCAGTTCTTC,CAWTLGSSGGAAGQFF
TRBJ2-1,TRBD2,TRBV7-8,NA,TGTGCCAGCAGCTTCCCGGCGGGGGTTCTCAATGAGCAGTTCTTC,CASSFPAGVLNEQFF
TRBJ2-5,TRBD2,TRBV6-1,NA,TGTGCCAGCAGGAGGACTAGCGGGGGCCAAGAGACCCAGTACTTC,CASRRTSGGQETQYF
TRBJ1-2,TRBD1,TRBV19,few,TGTGCCAGTAAAACCCCTGACAGGGGCCCCTTC,CASKTPDRGPF
TRBJ1-2,TRBD1,TRBV30,few,TGTGCCTGGAGTGTTGCCGGGACAGGCTATGGCTACACCTTC,CAWSVAGTGYGYTF
TRBJ2-7,TRBD1,TRBV6-5,NA,TGTGCCAGCAGTGGACAGGGAGAGCAGTACTTC,CASSGQGEQYF
TRBJ2-3,NA,TRBV5-1,NA,TGCGCCAGCAGCTTGGGTCAGGGGACGGATTTCTTTAGCACAGATACGCAGTATTTT,CASSLGQGTDFFSTDTQYF
TRBJ2-5,NA,TRBV19,NA,TGTGCCAGTACCATGACGCCAGGGGAGACCCAGTACTTC,CASTMTPGETQYF
TRBJ1-1,NA,TRBV5-1,few,TGCGCCAGCAGCTCCTTGGAGGGAAGGGGGGGGAAAACTGAAGCTTTCTTT,CASSSLEGRGGKTEAFF